This T cell receptor (beta chain) was identified during a study of blood T cell repertoires in COVID-19. About the research overall: COVID-19 samples, acute and convalescent, were from the United States, Italy and Spain. Nucleic acid was either cDNA or gDNA, and it came from T cells, B-cell-depleted T cells, or PBMCs.

As handled by the study authors: Counts of nucleated cells, estimated from reference gene primer amplification, were obtained. Profiling relied on immunoSEQ multiplex PCR, and the TCRdb table lists in-frame clones only, not all of them. The V and J calls and the clone size are those of that table, but D and trimming were determined from the DNA. The data hold more than 90,000 clones, with about 89% observed a single time. Germline CDR1 MNHEY, CDR2 SMNVEV (reference sequence). Trimming pared 5 bases from V and 3 bases from J, leaving 14 bases between. This CDR3 spans 14 amino acids. The source is a woman aged 30 to 39 with acute or convalescent COVID-19. Material for sequencing was peripheral blood. This chain uses TRBV27 with TRBJ2-7; tentatively, D is TRBD1 (5 bases). CDR3 sequence (DNA): TGTGCCAGCAGTCCCAGGGTGATCGGCTACGAGCAGTACTTC. Protein: CASSPRVIGYEQYF.